One sample yielded the 24 T cell receptor beta chains listed below, sequenced in a study of blood T cell repertoires in COVID-19. The table came from immunoSEQ multiplex PCR; TCRdb's copy has only in-frame clones and leaves some out. The sample lists 110,000 or so clones; approximately 80% were seen once. Material: peripheral blood. The receptors stem from a woman between 35 and 50 years old with acute or convalescent COVID-19.

The chain links TRBV29-1 to TRBJ2-5; a weak D match, TRBD2 (5 bases). Germline assignment: CDR1 SQVTM and CDR2 ANQGSEA. This CDR3 region has 12 residues. V gave up 7 bases and J gave up 4 bases, with 13 bases separating them. The CDR3 sequence: CSGRRSGETQYF. For the CDR3, the DNA is TGCAGCGGGAGGCGGTCTGGAGAGACCCAGTACTTC.

The V and J genes are TRBV7-2 and TRBJ2-3; D is ambiguous. The CDR3 length is 13 residues. From germline, CDR1 is SGHTA and CDR2 FQGNSA. V gave up 6 bases and J gave up 0 bases, with 7 bases separating them. CDR3 protein: CASRATSTDTQYF. DNA for the CDR3: TGTGCCAGCAGAGCTACCAGCACAGATACGCAGTATTTT.

About this clone: Within the sample, other DNA sequences also encode this same CDR3. This chain links TRBV18 with TRBJ1-1; D is perhaps TRBD1 (5 bases). With 1 base removed from V and 1 base from J, the gap between germline ends came to 13 bases. The length of the CDR3 is 16 residues. CDR1 and CDR2 (germline): KGHSH, LQKENI. CDR3 coding DNA: TGTGCCAGCTCACCACGGGGGGAGGGCAAGAACACTGAAGCTTTCTTT. This encodes CASSPRGEGKNTEAFF.

The J gene is TRBJ2-3, the V gene TRBV19; 11 nucleotides align to TRBD2. CDR1 LNHDA and CDR2 SQIVND come from the germline V gene (reference sequence). The CDR3 runs 17 residues. The V gene end was trimmed by 6 bases and the J gene end by 0 bases; junction bases not matched to a gene: 8. The CDR3 is CASRKRLAGPSTDTQYF. The CDR3 coding sequence is TGTGCCAGTAGGAAGAGACTAGCGGGGCCTAGCACAGATACGCAGTATTTT.

The chain joins TRBV6-5 to TRBJ2-2, with a tentative D call TRBD2 (6 bases). The CDR3 is 14 residues long. The ends were cut back, 5 bases at V and 5 bases at J, with 12 bases in the middle. CDR1 and CDR2 from the germline V gene are MNHEY and SVGAGI. This CDR3 is CASSRLVRTGELFF. The CDR3 nucleotides read TGTGCCAGCAGTCGACTAGTGAGAACCGGGGAGCTGTTTTTT.

This chain connects TRBV2 to TRBJ1-2; D is perhaps TRBD1 (5 bases). The germline V and J ends were trimmed by 6 bases and 7 bases, with 18 bases remaining between them. Per germline, CDR1 SNHLY and CDR2 FYNNEI. The CDR3 runs to 14 residues. The CDR3 sequence: CASRRGGDGSGYTF. The DNA for the CDR3 is TGTGCCAGCAGGAGGGGAGGGGACGGCTCTGGCTACACCTTC. Looking up the rest from reference TRBV2 and TRBJ1-2 gives the full variable domain: EPEVTQTPSHQVTQMGQEVILRCVPISNHLYFYWYRQILGQKVEFLVSFYNNEISEKSEIFDDQFSVERPDGSNFTLKIRSTKLEDSAMYFCASRRGGDGSGYTFGSGTRLTVV.

The rearrangement joins TRBV5-1 to TRBJ1-3; D remains unclear. The germline V gene has CDR1 SGHRS and CDR2 YFSETQ. The V end was cut by 0 bases, the J end by 2 bases, with 12 bases between. CDR3 length: 16 amino acids. CDR3 protein: CASSLEGEGTGNTIYF. The CDR3, as DNA: TGCGCCAGCAGCTTGGAGGGTGAGGGTACTGGAAACACCATATATTTT.

CDR3 region: CASSGYRSSGNTIYF. CDR3 DNA sequence: TGTGCCAGCAGCGGATACAGGAGCTCTGGAAACACCATATATTTT. The chain joins TRBV5-6 to TRBJ1-3, with D perhaps TRBD1 (5 bases). This CDR3 contains 15 residues. Germline V gene data show CDR1 as SGHDT and CDR2 as YYEEEE. V lost 4 bases and J lost 0, with 11 bases in between. Drawing the rest from reference TRBV5-6 and TRBJ1-3, the complete variable domain is DAGVTQSPTHLIKTRGQQVTLRCSPKSGHDTVSWYQQALGQGPQFIFQYYEEEERQRGNFPDRFSGHQFPNYSSELNVNALLLGDSALYLCASSGYRSSGNTIYFGEGSWLTVV.

The rearrangement links TRBV3-1 (or the pseudogene TRBV3-2) to TRBJ2-1, with D perhaps matching TRBD2 (7 bases). Trimming took 8 bases from V and 9 from J, leaving 23 bases between them. Germline CDR1 is LGHDT and CDR2 is YNNKEL (reference sequence). The CDR3 loop spans 15 amino acids. CDR3: CASDRCGGARGEQFF. CDR3 in DNA: TGTGCCAGCGACCGGTGTGGGGGGGCCAGGGGTGAGCAGTTCTTC.

The chain joins TRBV7-3 to TRBJ2-1, with TRBD1 identical over 9 bases. J gave up 7 bases and V 4 bases, and 5 bases lay outside the gene matches. The CDR3 totals 14 residues. CDR1 is SGHTA and CDR2 is FQGTGA in the germline V gene. Here the CDR3 DNA reads TGTGCCAGCAGCTCCCCCGGACAGGGGAATGAGCAGTTCTTC. Amino acids: CASSSPGQGNEQFF. The variable domain in full, completed from reference TRBV7-3 and TRBJ2-1, reads GAGVSQTPSNKVTEKGKYVELRCDPISGHTALYWYRQSLGQGPEFLIYFQGTGAADDSGLPNDRFFAVRPEGSVSTLKIQRTERGDSAVYLCASSSPGQGNEQFFGPGTRLTVL.

The V gene is TRBV6-2 or TRBV6-3, the J gene TRBJ2-7, with a weak D call TRBD1 (6 bases). The CDR3 is 13 residues long. Germline CDR1 is MNHEY and CDR2 is SVGEGT. Trimming took 6 bases from V and 2 from J, leaving 11 bases between them. DNA for the CDR3: TGTGCCAGCAGCACCAGGGGCCCCTACGAGCAGTACTTC. It encodes CASSTRGPYEQYF.

The chain is built from TRBV19 and TRBJ2-1; weak D call: TRBD1 (6 bases). Germline V gives CDR1 LNHDA, CDR2 SQIVND (reference sequence). The CDR3 contains 15 residues. V was pared by 3 bases and J by 4 bases, with 13 bases between. DNA for the CDR3: TGTGCCAGTAGTATGTCTGGGGGCCGGTACAATGAGCAGTTCTTC. Translated: CASSMSGGRYNEQFF.

This clone was seen a few times. The gene calls are TRBV2 and TRBJ2-5, with 11 bases aligning to TRBD2. The length of the CDR3 is 15 residues. Germline values: CDR1 SNHLY, CDR2 FYNNEI. Trimming at V came to 4 bases and at J to 0 bases, leaving 1 base not matched to a gene. The CDR3 spells CASSGTSGYQETQYF. The DNA of the CDR3 is TGTGCCAGCAGTGGGACTAGCGGGTACCAAGAGACCCAGTACTTC.

The chain recombines TRBV5-4 with TRBJ2-1, with 8 bases aligning to TRBD2. Germline trimming cut 3 bases from V and 12 bases from J; bases unmatched to any gene: 11. Germline CDR1 reads SGHNT; CDR2 reads YYREEE (reference sequence). The CDR3 is 14 residues long. CDR3 DNA sequence: TGTGCCAGCAGCTCTGCAGCGGGGGAAAGTGGGCAGTTCTTC. Translated: CASSSAAGESGQFF.

V is TRBV5-1 and J is TRBJ2-5, with 8 bases matching TRBD2. This CDR3 is 13 amino acids long. V shed 4 bases and J 5 bases; nucleotides not matched to a gene: 4. In germline, CDR1 is SGHRS, CDR2 YFSETQ. The CDR3 DNA is TGCGCCAGCAGCCCCCGGGAGGGTGAGACCCAGTACTTC. Its translation is CASSPREGETQYF.

V is TRBV13 and J is TRBJ2-3, with 14 positions matching TRBD2. This CDR3 is built from 19 residues. The germline CDR1 and CDR2 sequences are PRHDT and FYEKMQ (reference sequence). V dropped 1 base and J dropped 4; count of bases not matched to a gene: 10. CDR3 sequence reads: CASSLAPLTSGGAADTQYF. The CDR3 coding sequence is TGTGCCAGCAGCTTAGCCCCCCTGACTAGCGGGGGGGCTGCAGATACGCAGTATTTT.

The chain uses TRBV29-1 and TRBJ2-3; 7 bases are a match to TRBD2. The CDR3 length is 14 residues. The germline V gene has CDR1 SQVTM and CDR2 ANQGSEA. V lost 3 bases to trimming and J lost 1 base; unmatched junction nucleotides: 4. CDR3 protein: CSVERGMGTDTQYF. For the CDR3, the DNA is TGCAGCGTTGAGCGGGGGATGGGCACAGATACGCAGTATTTT.

The V gene is TRBV6-5, the J gene TRBJ2-1; 9 bases are a match to TRBD1. Germline V lookup: CDR1 MNHEY, CDR2 SVGAGI. V shed 4 bases, J shed 0 bases, and the junction held 4 bases outside the gene matches. This CDR3 has 16 amino acids. The CDR3 loop is CASSFTDRGSYNEQFF. DNA for the CDR3: TGTGCCAGCAGTTTTACGGACAGGGGCTCCTACAATGAGCAGTTCTTC.

This chain links TRBV10-1 with TRBJ2-7; 8 bases line up with TRBD1. The CDR3 is 14 amino acids. The germline CDR1 and CDR2 sequences are WNHNN and SYGVQD (reference sequence). Trimming removed 9 bases from V and 5 bases from J; junction bases left unmatched: 12. The CDR3 region has the DNA TGCGCCAGTATCCGACAGGGGCTCCCCAACGAGCAGTACTTC. This gives the protein CASIRQGLPNEQYF.

The V gene is TRBV9, the J gene TRBJ1-2, with a possible D match to TRBD1 (5 bases). The CDR3 is 12 amino acids. Trimming shortened V by 5 bases and J by 4 bases, and 9 bases separated the two germline ends. Germline CDR1 is SGDLS and CDR2 is YYNGEE. CDR3 bases: TGTGCCAGCAGTAGAGACAGCTATGGCTACACCTTC. Translated, it gives CASSRDSYGYTF.

As DNA, the CDR3 is TGCGCCAGCAGCTTGGAGCCGAGGGTTGGCCGGGAGGAAGCTTTCTTT. As protein: CASSLEPRVGREEAFF. This chain uses TRBV5-1 with TRBJ1-1; D is ambiguous. The CDR3 is 16 residues long. Germline-derived CDR1 and CDR2 are SGHRS and YFSETQ. Trimming took 0 bases from V and 8 from J, leaving 20 bases between them.

In its sample, this clone was seen a few times. This rearrangement joins TRBV5-1 to TRBJ1-3; D call uncertain. This CDR3 contains 16 residues. V lost 4 bases and J 0 bases, leaving 14 bases between the germline ends. Germline assignment: CDR1 SGHRS and CDR2 YFSETQ. Here the CDR3 reads CASSPRFNPSGNTIYF. CDR3 DNA sequence: TGCGCCAGCAGCCCCCGTTTTAATCCCTCTGGAAACACCATATATTTT.

This rearrangement joins TRBV2 to TRBJ1-3; no clear D gene. Germline CDR1 and CDR2: SNHLY and FYNNEI. The CDR3 is 14 residues long. Trimming shortened V by 6 bases and J by 2 bases, and 11 bases separated the two germline ends. DNA of the CDR3: TGTGCCAGCAGGCCCCGTGGAGCTGGAAACACCATATATTTT. It encodes CASRPRGAGNTIYF. Filled out from reference TRBV2 and TRBJ1-3, the complete variable domain reads EPEVTQTPSHQVTQMGQEVILRCVPISNHLYFYWYRQILGQKVEFLVSFYNNEISEKSEIFDDQFSVERPDGSNFTLKIRSTKLEDSAMYFCASRPRGAGNTIYFGEGSWLTVV.

The chain links TRBV5-6 to TRBJ2-1, with 11 bases identical to TRBD1. Germline V lookup: CDR1 SGHDT, CDR2 YYEEEE. V gave up 4 bases and J gave up 6 bases; unmatched junction bases: 9. This CDR3 has 16 amino acids. The CDR3 here is CASSLAGTGGGNEQFF. CDR3 bases: TGTGCCAGCAGCCTCGCCGGGACAGGGGGTGGCAATGAGCAGTTCTTC.